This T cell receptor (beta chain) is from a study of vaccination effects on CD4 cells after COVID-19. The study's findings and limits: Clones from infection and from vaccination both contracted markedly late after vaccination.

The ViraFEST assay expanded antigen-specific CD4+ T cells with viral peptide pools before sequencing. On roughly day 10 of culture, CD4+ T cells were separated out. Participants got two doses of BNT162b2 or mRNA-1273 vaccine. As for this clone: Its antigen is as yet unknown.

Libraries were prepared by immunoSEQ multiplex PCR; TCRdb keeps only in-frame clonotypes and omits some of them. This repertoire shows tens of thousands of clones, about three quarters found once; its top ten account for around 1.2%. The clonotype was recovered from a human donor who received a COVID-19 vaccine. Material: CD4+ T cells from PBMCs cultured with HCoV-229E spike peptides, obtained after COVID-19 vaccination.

The CDR3 DNA follows: TGTGCCAGCAGTTTCCGGGAGAATAGCAATCAGCCCCAGCATTTT. This codes for CASSFRENSNQPQHF. The chain has TRBV27 and TRBJ1-5; unclear D gene. This CDR3 has 15 residues. Germline-derived CDR1 and CDR2 are MNHEY and SMNVEV (reference sequence). The V and J ends lost 3 bases and 0 bases respectively, with 9 bases between them.